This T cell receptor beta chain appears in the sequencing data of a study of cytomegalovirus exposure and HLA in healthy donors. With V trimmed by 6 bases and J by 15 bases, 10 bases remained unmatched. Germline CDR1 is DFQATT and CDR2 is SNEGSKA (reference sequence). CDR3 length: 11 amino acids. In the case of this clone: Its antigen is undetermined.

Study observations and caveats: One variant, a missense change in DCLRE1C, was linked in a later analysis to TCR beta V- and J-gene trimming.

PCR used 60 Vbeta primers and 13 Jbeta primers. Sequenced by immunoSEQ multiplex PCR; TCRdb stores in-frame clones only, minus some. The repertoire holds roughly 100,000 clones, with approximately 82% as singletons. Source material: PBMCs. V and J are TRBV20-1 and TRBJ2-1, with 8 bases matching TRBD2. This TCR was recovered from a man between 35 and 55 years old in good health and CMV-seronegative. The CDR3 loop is CSASLAGLRFF. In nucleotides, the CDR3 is TGCAGTGCGTCATTAGCGGGGCTTCGGTTCTTC.